This record concerns one T cell receptor (beta chain) sequence. Its target is not known. Sequencing used immunoSEQ multiplex PCR; TCRdb keeps in-frame clones, though not all of them. The profile covers about 44,000 clones, with around two thirds appearing a single time and 3% to 3.5% taken by the ten largest. Stated time point: cycle 4 day 1 (C4D1), after 5 to 7 weeks of nivolumab. There was relapse after autologous stem cell transplantation in every patient, and there was variation in brentuximab vedotin exposure. Complete response, partial response or progressive disease made up the best responses. The entry originates in a study of PD-1 blockade in classical Hodgkin lymphoma. General study findings and limits: Newly diagnosed patients reportedly trailed healthy donors in baseline TCR diversity. Still unresolved is the cause of the repertoire differences, which may be disease activity or prior therapy. Prior to therapy, complete responders displayed diversity much like that of newly diagnosed patients.

Germline loops: CDR1 SGHTA, CDR2 FQGNSA. V gave up 5 bases and J gave up 2 bases, with 6 bases separating them. The CDR3 runs 12 residues. The sequenced sample was peripheral blood mononuclear cells (PBMCs), obtained before the fourth cycle of nivolumab. The chain links TRBV7-2 to TRBJ1-2; D not resolved. This TCR was sampled from a human donor with classical Hodgkin lymphoma. The DNA of the CDR3 is TGTGCCAGCAGCCCAGACAACTATGGCTACACCTTC. Its translation: CASSPDNYGYTF.